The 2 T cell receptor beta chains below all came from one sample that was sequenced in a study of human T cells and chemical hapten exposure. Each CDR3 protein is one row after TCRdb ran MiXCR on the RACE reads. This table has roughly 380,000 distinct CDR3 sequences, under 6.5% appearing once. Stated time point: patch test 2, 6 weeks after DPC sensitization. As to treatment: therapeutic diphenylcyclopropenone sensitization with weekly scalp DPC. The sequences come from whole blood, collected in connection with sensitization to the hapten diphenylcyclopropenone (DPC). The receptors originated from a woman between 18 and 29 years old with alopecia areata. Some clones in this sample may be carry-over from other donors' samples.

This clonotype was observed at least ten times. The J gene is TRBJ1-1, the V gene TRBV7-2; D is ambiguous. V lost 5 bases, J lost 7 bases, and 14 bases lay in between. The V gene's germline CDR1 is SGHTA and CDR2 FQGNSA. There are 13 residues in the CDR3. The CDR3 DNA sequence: TGTGCCAGCAGCCGCCCAGGTGGCCTTGAAGCTTTCTTT. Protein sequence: CASSRPGGLEAFF.

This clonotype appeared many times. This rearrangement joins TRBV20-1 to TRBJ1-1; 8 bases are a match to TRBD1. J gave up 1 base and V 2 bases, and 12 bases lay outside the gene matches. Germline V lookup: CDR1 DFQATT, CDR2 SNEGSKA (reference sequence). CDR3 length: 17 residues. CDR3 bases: TGCAGTGCTAGAAGTCTACAGGGGGGAATGTCGAACACTGAAGCTTTCTTT. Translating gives CSARSLQGGMSNTEAFF.